What follows describes a single T cell receptor beta chain. The antigen remains unidentified. Naive and memory CD4+ T cell DNA was deep-sequenced without culture. Generated by immunoSEQ multiplex PCR, the TCRdb table keeps only in-frame clones and is missing some. Of tens of thousands of clones listed, 94% are singletons. This sample is drawn from a study of CD4 T cells in relation to SARS-CoV-2 and coronaviruses. Study-level results: The cross-reactivity analysis covered only spike protein, not other viral proteins.

There are 15 residues in the CDR3. Germline CDR1 reads LNHDA; CDR2 reads SQIVND (reference sequence). V lost 6 bases and J 2 bases, leaving 15 bases between the germline ends. CD4+ T cells from unexposed donors were obtained before the COVID-19 pandemic (2011-2018). V and J are TRBV19 and TRBJ2-3; D gene unclear. The TCR originated in a human donor in good health. The specimen was naive CD4+ T cells from PBMCs. Sample subset: naive CD4+ T cells isolated by negative enrichment. The CDR3 region has the DNA TGTGCCAGTAGACTTGACGGAAGACTCACAGATACGCAGTATTTT. This translates into CASRLDGRLTDTQYF.